Listed below are T cell receptor beta chains from one sample, sequenced in a study of cytomegalovirus exposure and HLA in healthy donors. Only in-frame clones appear in the TCRdb table, and some are missing; sequencing was by immunoSEQ multiplex PCR. This table holds over 150,000 clones, less than 90% found once. The sample taken for sequencing was PBMCs. Source of these receptors: a boy between 2 and 10 years old in good health and CMV-seronegative. CDR3s include the opening cysteine and the closing phenylalanine or tryptophan. D genes are given only for firm matches.

v_call	d_call	cdr3_length	j_call	cdr3_aa	cdr3_nt
TRBV5-1	.	16	TRBJ2-7	CASSLFVLGEGYEQYF	TGCGCCAGCAGCTTGTTTGTTCTGGGAGAAGGCTACGAGCAGTACTTC
TRBV10-1	TRBD1	13	TRBJ1-4	CASSEGTGEKLFF	TGCGCCAGCAGTGAAGGGACAGGGGAAAAACTGTTTTTT
TRBV6-1	.	14	TRBJ1-5	CASQQGRSNQPQHF	TGTGCCAGTCAACAGGGACGTAGCAATCAGCCCCAGCATTTT
TRBV28	.	15	TRBJ2-7	CASFLRAPVSYEQYF	TGTGCCAGCTTTCTGAGGGCTCCGGTCTCCTACGAGCAGTACTTC
TRBV5-1	.	16	TRBJ1-3	CASSSLALSPINTIYF	TGCGCCAGCAGCTCCCTAGCACTTAGCCCGATTAACACCATATATTTT
TRBV7-9	.	14	TRBJ1-4	CASSFAGRGEKLFF	TGTGCCAGCAGCTTTGCGGGACGGGGTGAAAAACTGTTTTTT
TRBV29-1	TRBD2	14	TRBJ2-3	CSVRTLAGTDTQYF	TGCAGCGTCCGGACACTAGCGGGCACAGATACGCAGTATTTT
TRBV2	TRBD2	15	TRBJ2-5	CASSLLAGVRETQYF	TGTGCCAGCAGTCTACTAGCGGGAGTACGGGAGACCCAGTACTTC
TRBV10-1	TRBD2	16	TRBJ2-3	CASSDTSGRWEDTQYF	TGCGCCAGCAGCGATACTAGCGGGAGGTGGGAAGATACGCAGTATTTT
TRBV5-4	.	14	TRBJ2-5	CASSLLQGQETQYF	TGTGCCAGCAGCTTGCTACAGGGACAAGAGACCCAGTACTTC
TRBV19	TRBD2	15	TRBJ2-1	CASSIGAGGHNEQFF	TGTGCCAGTAGTATTGGAGCGGGAGGTCACAATGAGCAGTTCTTC
TRBV10-3	.	15	TRBJ1-5	CAISESPGVRQPQHF	TGTGCCATCAGTGAGTCGCCAGGGGTGAGGCAGCCCCAGCATTTT